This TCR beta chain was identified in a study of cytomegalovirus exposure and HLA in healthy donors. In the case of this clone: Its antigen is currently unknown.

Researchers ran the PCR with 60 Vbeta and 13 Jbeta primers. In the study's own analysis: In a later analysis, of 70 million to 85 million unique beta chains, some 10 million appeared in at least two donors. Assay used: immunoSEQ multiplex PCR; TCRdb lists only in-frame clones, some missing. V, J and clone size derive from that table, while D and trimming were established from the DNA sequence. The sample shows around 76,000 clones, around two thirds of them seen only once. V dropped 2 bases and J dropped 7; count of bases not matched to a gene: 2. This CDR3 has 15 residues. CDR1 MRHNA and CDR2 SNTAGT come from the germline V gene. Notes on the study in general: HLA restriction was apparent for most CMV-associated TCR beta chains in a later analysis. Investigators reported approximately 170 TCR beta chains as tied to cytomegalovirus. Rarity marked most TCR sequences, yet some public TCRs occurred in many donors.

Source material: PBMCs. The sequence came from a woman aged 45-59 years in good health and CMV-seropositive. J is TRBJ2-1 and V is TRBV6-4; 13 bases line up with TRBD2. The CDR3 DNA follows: TGTGCCAGCAGTGACCGGACTAGCGGGGGAAATGAGCAGTTCTTC. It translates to CASSDRTSGGNEQFF.